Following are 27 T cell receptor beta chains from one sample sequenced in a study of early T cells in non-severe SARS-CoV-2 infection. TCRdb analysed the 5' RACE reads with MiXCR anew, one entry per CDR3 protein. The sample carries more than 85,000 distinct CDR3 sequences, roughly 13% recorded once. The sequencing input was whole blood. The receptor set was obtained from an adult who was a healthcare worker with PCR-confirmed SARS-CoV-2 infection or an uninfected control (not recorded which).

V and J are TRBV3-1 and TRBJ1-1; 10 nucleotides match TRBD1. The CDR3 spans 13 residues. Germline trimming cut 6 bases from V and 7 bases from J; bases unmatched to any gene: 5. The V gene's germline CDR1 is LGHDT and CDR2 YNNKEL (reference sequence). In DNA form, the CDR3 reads TGTGCCAGCAGTTTTGGGACAGGGGTTGAAGCTTTCTTT. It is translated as CASSFGTGVEAFF.

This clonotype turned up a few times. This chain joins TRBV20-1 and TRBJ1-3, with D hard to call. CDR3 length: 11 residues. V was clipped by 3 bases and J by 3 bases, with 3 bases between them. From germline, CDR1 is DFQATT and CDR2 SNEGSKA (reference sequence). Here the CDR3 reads CSASRGNTIYF. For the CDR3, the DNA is TGCAGTGCTAGTCGTGGAAACACCATATATTTT.

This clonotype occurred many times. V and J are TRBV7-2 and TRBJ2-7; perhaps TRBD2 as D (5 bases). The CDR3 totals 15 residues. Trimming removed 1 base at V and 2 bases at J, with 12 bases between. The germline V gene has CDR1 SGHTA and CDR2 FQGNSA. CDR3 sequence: CASSLVGEGTYEQYF. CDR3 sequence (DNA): TGTGCCAGCAGCTTAGTAGGAGAGGGTACCTACGAGCAGTACTTC.

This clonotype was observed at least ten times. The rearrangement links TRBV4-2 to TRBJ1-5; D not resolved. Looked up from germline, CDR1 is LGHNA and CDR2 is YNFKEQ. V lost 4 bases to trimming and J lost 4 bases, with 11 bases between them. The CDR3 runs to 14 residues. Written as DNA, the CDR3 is TGTGCCAGCAGCCTCGGCCTCGAAAATCAGCCCCAGCATTTT. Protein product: CASSLGLENQPQHF.

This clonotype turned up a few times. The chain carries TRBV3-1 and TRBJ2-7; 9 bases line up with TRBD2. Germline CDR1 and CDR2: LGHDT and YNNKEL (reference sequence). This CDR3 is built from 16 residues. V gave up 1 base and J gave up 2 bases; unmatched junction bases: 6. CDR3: CASSQADRLAAYEQYF. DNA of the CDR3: TGTGCCAGCAGCCAAGCAGATAGACTAGCGGCCTACGAGCAGTACTTC.

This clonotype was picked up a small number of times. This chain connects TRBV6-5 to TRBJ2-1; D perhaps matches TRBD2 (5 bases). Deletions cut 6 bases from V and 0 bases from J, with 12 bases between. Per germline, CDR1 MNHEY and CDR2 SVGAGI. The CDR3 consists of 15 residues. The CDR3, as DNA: TGTGCCAGCAGCCGCGCCCGGGGCTCCTACAATGAGCAGTTCTTC. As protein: CASSRARGSYNEQFF.

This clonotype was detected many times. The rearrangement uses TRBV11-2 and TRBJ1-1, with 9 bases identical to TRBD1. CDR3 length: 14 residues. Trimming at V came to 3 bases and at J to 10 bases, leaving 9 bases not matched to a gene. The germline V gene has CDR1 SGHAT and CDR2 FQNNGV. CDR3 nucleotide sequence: TGTGCCAGCAGCTTGGGGACAGGGCGCTATGTAGCTTTCTTT. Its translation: CASSLGTGRYVAFF.

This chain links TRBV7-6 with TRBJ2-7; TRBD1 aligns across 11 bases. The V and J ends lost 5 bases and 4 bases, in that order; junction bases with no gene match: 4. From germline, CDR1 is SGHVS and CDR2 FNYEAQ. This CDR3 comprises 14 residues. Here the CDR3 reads CASSMGQGVYEQYF. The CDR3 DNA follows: TGTGCCAGCAGCATGGGACAGGGGGTTTACGAGCAGTACTTC.

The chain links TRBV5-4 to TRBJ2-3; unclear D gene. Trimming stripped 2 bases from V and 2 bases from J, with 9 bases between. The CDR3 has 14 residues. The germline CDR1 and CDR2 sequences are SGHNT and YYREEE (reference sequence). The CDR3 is CASSFGGVTDTQYF. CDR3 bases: TGTGCCAGCAGCTTCGGCGGCGTCACAGATACGCAGTATTTT.

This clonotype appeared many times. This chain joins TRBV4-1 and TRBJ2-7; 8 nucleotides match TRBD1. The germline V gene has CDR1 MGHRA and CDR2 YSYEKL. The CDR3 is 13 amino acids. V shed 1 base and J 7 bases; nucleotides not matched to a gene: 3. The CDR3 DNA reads TGCGCCAGCAGCCAAGGACAGGGGTGGGAGCAGTACTTC. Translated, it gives CASSQGQGWEQYF.

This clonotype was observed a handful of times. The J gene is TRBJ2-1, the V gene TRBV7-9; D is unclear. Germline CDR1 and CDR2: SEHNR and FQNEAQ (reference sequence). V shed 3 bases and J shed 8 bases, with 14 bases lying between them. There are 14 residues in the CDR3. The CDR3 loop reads CASSFSSTLDEQFF. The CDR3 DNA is TGTGCCAGCAGCTTTAGCTCGACCCTCGATGAGCAGTTCTTC. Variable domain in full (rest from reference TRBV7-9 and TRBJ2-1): DTGVSQNPRHKITKRGQNVTFRCDPISEHNRLYWYRQTLGQGPEFLTYFQNEAQLEKSRLLSDRFSAERPKGSFSTLEIQRTEQGDSAMYLCASSFSSTLDEQFFGPGTRLTVL.

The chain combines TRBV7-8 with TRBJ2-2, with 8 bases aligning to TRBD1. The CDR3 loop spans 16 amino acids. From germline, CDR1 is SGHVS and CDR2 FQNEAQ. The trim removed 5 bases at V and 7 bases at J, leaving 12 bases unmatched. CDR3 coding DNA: TGTGCCAGCAGCCGCAGGGGGCGCATCGGTCACGGGGAGCTGTTTTTT. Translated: CASSRRGRIGHGELFF.

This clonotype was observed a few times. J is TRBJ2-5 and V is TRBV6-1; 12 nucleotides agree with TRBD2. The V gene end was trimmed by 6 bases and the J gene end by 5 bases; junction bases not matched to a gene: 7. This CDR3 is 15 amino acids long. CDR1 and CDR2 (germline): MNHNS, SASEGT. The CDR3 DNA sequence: TGTGCCAGCAGGAGACTAGCGGGAGTGATGGAGACCCAGTACTTC. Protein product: CASRRLAGVMETQYF.

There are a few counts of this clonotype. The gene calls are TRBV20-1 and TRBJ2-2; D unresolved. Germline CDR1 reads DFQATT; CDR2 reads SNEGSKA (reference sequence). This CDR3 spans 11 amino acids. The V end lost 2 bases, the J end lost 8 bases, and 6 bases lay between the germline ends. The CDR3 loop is CSARLVGELFF. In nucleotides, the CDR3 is TGCAGTGCTAGACTAGTGGGGGAGCTGTTTTTT.

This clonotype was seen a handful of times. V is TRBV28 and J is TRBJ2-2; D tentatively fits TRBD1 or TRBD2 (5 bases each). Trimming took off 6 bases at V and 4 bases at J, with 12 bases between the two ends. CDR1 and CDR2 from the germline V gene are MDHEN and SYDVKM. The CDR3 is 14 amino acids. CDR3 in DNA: TGTGCCAGCAGGCGGACCGGGACCACCGGGGAGCTGTTTTTT. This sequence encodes CASRRTGTTGELFF. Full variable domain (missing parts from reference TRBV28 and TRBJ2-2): DVKVTQSSRYLVKRTGEKVFLECVQDMDHENMFWYRQDPGLGLRLIYFSYDVKMKEKGDIPEGYSVSREKKERFSLILESASTNQTSMYLCASRRTGTTGELFFGEGSRLTVL.

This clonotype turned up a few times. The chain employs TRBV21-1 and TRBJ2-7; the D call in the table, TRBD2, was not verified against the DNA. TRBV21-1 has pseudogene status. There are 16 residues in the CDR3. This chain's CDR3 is CASSTVTSGSVNEQYF. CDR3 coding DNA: TGTGCCAGCAGCACTGTAACTAGCGGGAGTGTAAACGAGCAGTACTTC.

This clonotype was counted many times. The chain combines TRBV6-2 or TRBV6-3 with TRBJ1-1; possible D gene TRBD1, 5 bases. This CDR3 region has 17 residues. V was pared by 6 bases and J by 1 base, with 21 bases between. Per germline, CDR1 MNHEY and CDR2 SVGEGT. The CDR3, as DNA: TGTGCCAGCAGCTCCAAATTGGCGTCAGGGCCGAACACTGAAGCTTTCTTT. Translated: CASSSKLASGPNTEAFF.

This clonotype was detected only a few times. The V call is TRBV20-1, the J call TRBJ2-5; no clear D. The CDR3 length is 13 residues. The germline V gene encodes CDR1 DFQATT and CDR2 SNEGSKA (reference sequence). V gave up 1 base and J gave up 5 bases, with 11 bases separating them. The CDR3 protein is CSARGTSRETQYF. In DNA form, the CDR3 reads TGCAGTGCTAGAGGAACTTCCCGTGAGACCCAGTACTTC.

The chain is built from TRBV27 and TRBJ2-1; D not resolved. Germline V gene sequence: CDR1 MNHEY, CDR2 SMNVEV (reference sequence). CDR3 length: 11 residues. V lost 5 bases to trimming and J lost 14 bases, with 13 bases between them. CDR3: CASSNSKLKFF. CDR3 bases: TGTGCCAGCAGTAATAGCAAGCTCAAGTTCTTC.

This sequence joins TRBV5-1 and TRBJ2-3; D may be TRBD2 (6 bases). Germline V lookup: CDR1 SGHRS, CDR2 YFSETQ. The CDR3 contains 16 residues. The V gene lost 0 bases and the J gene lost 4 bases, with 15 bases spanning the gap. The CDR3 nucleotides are TGCGCCAGCAGCTTGGGATCGGGAGTATCGTCAGATACGCAGTATTTT. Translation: CASSLGSGVSSDTQYF.

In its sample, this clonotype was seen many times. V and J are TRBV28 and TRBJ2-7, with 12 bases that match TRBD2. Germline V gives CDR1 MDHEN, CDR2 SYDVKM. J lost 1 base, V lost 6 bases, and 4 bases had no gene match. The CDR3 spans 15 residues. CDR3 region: CASRPTSGSSYEQYF. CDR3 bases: TGTGCCAGCAGACCGACTAGCGGGAGTTCCTACGAGCAGTACTTC.

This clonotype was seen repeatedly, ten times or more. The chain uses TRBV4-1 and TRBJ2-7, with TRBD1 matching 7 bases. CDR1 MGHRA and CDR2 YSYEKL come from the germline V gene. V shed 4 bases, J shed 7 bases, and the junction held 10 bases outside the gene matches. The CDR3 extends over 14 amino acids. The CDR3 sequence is CASSPGQEYGEQYF. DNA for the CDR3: TGCGCCAGCAGCCCCGGACAGGAGTATGGTGAGCAGTACTTC.

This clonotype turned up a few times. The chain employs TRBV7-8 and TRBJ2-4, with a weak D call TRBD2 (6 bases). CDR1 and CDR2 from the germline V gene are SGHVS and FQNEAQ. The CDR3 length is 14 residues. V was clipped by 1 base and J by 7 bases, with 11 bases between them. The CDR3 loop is CASSLVGGGNIQYF. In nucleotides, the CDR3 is TGTGCCAGCAGCTTAGTGGGAGGAGGGAACATTCAGTACTTC.

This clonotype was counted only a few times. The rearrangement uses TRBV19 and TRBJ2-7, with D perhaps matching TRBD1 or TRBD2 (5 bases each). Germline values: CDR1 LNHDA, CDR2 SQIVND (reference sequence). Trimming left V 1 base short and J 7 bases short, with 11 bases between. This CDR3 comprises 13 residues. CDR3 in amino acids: CASSIVGWGEQYF. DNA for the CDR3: TGTGCCAGTAGTATAGTCGGATGGGGGGAGCAGTACTTC. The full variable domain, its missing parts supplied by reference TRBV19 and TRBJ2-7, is DGGITQSPKYLFRKEGQNVTLSCEQNLNHDAMYWYRQDPGQGLRLIYYSQIVNDFQKGDIAEGYSVSREKKESFPLTVTSAQKNPTAFYLCASSIVGWGEQYFGPGTRLTVT.

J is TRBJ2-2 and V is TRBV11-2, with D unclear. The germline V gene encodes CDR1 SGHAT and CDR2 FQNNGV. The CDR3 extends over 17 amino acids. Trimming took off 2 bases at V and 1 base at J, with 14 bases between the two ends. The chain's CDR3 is CASSLPTETVNTGELFF. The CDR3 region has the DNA TGTGCCAGCAGCTTACCTACCGAGACGGTGAACACCGGGGAGCTGTTTTTT.

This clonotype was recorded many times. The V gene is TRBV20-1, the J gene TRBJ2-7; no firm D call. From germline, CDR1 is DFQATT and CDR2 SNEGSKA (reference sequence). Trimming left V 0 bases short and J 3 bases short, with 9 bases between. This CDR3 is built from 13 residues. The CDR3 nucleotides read TGCAGTGCTAGAGATACAACTCTCTACGAGCAGTACTTC. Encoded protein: CSARDTTLYEQYF.

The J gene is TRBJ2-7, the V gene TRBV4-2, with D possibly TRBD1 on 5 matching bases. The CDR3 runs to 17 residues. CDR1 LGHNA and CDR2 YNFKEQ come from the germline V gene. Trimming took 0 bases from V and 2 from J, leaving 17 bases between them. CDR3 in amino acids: CASSQEARTPKPYEQYF. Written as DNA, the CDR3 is TGTGCCAGCAGCCAAGAAGCAAGGACACCGAAGCCCTACGAGCAGTACTTC.